The 14 T cell receptor beta chains in this list originate from one sample, sequenced in a study of blood T cell repertoires in COVID-19. Clones were read by immunoSEQ multiplex PCR, and TCRdb kept only the in-frame ones, dropping some. The sample has 150,000 to 200,000 clones, around nine tenths seen once. The sequenced sample was peripheral blood. Every receptor here comes from a woman in her sixties or seventies with COVID-19, enrolled during active disease.

The V and J genes are TRBV30 and TRBJ1-2; tentative D call: TRBD1 (5 bases). This CDR3 contains 13 residues. Trimming cost V 2 bases and J 2 bases, with 9 bases left between them. Per germline, CDR1 GTSNPN and CDR2 SVGIG (reference sequence). This CDR3 reads CAWSYRGNYGYTF. CDR3 nucleotides: TGTGCCTGGAGTTATAGGGGAAACTATGGCTACACCTTC.

The rearrangement joins TRBV6-6 to TRBJ2-1, with 7 positions matching TRBD1. V was pared by 4 bases and J by 5 bases, with 11 bases of the junction left unmatched. The CDR3 extends over 16 amino acids. Looked up from germline, CDR1 is MNHNY and CDR2 is SVGAGI (reference sequence). The DNA of the CDR3 is TGTGCCAGCAGTTCCGCCCTGGGACAGAAGAACAATGAGCAGTTCTTC. Translation: CASSSALGQKNNEQFF.

The V gene is TRBV5-4, the J gene TRBJ1-4, with D perhaps matching TRBD1 (5 bases). Deletions cut 5 bases from V and 8 bases from J, with 16 bases between. Germline V CDR1 and CDR2: SGHNT, YYREEE (reference sequence). This CDR3 is 14 amino acids long. DNA of the CDR3: TGTGCCAGCAGAGAGAGGAGGGGAGACGAAAAACTGTTTTTT. It translates to CASRERRGDEKLFF. The whole variable domain, remainder taken from reference TRBV5-4 and TRBJ1-4, is ETGVTQSPTHLIKTRGQQVTLRCSSQSGHNTVSWYQQALGQGPQFIFQYYREEENGRGNFPPRFSGLQFPNYSSELNVNALELDDSALYLCASRERRGDEKLFFGSGTQLSVL.

The gene calls are TRBV9 and TRBJ1-2; the D is unclear. Germline V CDR1 and CDR2: SGDLS, YYNGEE. The length of the CDR3 is 14 residues. V gave up 0 bases and J gave up 2 bases, with 8 bases separating them. CDR3 sequence (DNA): TGTGCCAGCAGCGTAGGAGGGAGGAACTATGGCTACACCTTC. This codes for CASSVGGRNYGYTF.

The V gene is TRBV2, the J gene TRBJ1-2; D perhaps matches TRBD1 (6 bases). V was clipped by 7 bases and J by 7 bases, with 19 bases between them. CDR3 size: 14 residues. Germline V gene sequence: CDR1 SNHLY, CDR2 FYNNEI. CDR3 region: CASKPQGPIAGYTF. CDR3 bases: TGTGCCAGCAAACCACAGGGTCCCATTGCTGGCTACACCTTC.

The V gene is TRBV5-1, the J gene TRBJ1-1; TRBD1 matches 7 bases. The CDR3 extends over 14 amino acids. V was pared by 4 bases and J by 2 bases, with 5 bases of the junction left unmatched. Germline V CDR1 and CDR2: SGHRS, YFSETQ. CDR3 sequence reads: CASSPGQTNTEAFF. CDR3 nucleotide sequence: TGCGCCAGCAGCCCGGGACAGACCAACACTGAAGCTTTCTTT.

The gene calls are TRBV7-9 and TRBJ2-1, with D tentatively TRBD2 (7 bases). V dropped 0 bases and J dropped 6 bases, with 9 bases sitting between them. Germline CDR1 and CDR2: SEHNR and FQNEAQ (reference sequence). The CDR3 is 14 amino acids. This CDR3 is CASSLAGGPNEQFF. The CDR3 DNA sequence: TGTGCCAGCAGCTTAGCGGGGGGGCCCAATGAGCAGTTCTTC.

The genes are TRBV3-1 (or the pseudogene TRBV3-2) and TRBJ1-6; 9 nucleotides align to TRBD1. The CDR3 length is 17 residues. Germline V CDR1 and CDR2: LGHDT, YNNKEL (reference sequence). V was pared by 0 bases and J by 10 bases, with 10 bases of the junction left unmatched. The CDR3: CASSQDSGTGRTSPLHF. For the CDR3, the DNA is TGTGCCAGCAGCCAAGACTCCGGGACAGGGAGAACCTCACCCCTCCACTTT.

V and J are TRBV6-5 and TRBJ1-6; perhaps TRBD1 as D (6 bases). V was cut by 6 bases and J by 7 bases, with 13 bases left in between. This CDR3 is 14 amino acids long. Germline V gives CDR1 MNHEY, CDR2 SVGAGI. The DNA of the CDR3 is TGTGCCAGCAGCCGTAGACAGGAGAATTCACCCCTCCACTTT. This encodes CASSRRQENSPLHF.

The gene calls are TRBV11-2 and TRBJ1-3; D perhaps matches TRBD1 (5 bases). There are 17 residues in the CDR3. Deletions cut 5 bases from V and 0 bases from J, with 17 bases between. From germline, CDR1 is SGHAT and CDR2 FQNNGV. The CDR3 sequence: CASSPWAGQNSGNTIYF. As DNA, the CDR3 is TGTGCCAGCAGCCCCTGGGCAGGGCAAAACTCTGGAAACACCATATATTTT. Together with reference TRBV11-2 and TRBJ1-3, the CDR3 gives the full variable domain: EAGVAQSPRYKIIEKRQSVAFWCNPISGHATLYWYQQILGQGPKLLIQFQNNGVVDDSQLPKDRFSAERLKGVDSTLKIQPAKLEDSAVYLCASSPWAGQNSGNTIYFGEGSWLTVV.

This chain joins TRBV15 and TRBJ1-1; 9 positions agree with TRBD1. V lost 5 bases to trimming and J lost 3 bases; unmatched junction nucleotides: 7. The CDR3 contains 15 residues. The germline CDR1 and CDR2 sequences are LNHNV and YYDKDF (reference sequence). CDR3: CATSHRDRAYTEAFF. The CDR3 region has the DNA TGTGCCACCAGCCACCGGGACAGGGCTTACACTGAAGCTTTCTTT.

The chain is built from TRBV2 and TRBJ2-7; the D gene is possibly TRBD1 (6 bases). The CDR3 has 13 amino acids. Trimming pared 8 bases from V and 3 bases from J, leaving 14 bases between. Germline values: CDR1 SNHLY, CDR2 FYNNEI. CDR3 amino acids: CASGRGQSYEQYF. CDR3 in DNA: TGTGCCAGCGGAAGAGGACAGAGCTACGAGCAGTACTTC.

The chain recombines TRBV6-6 with TRBJ2-5; TRBD1 is a possible D gene (6 bases). The CDR3 runs 14 residues. Deletions cut 6 bases from V and 2 bases from J, with 13 bases between. The germline gives CDR1 MNHNY, CDR2 SVGAGI (reference sequence). The CDR3 spells CASRPWTAQETQYF. CDR3 in DNA: TGTGCCAGCAGGCCTTGGACAGCTCAAGAGACCCAGTACTTC.

This clone was seen a handful of times. The chain uses TRBV29-1 and TRBJ1-5; TRBD1 is a possible D gene (6 bases). V was cut by 4 bases and J by 7 bases, with 20 bases left in between. This CDR3 is built from 15 residues. CDR1 and CDR2 (germline): SQVTM, ANQGSEA. The CDR3 region is CSVGFGKGGDQPQHF. CDR3 nucleotides: TGCAGCGTTGGGTTTGGCAAAGGGGGGGACCAGCCCCAGCATTTT.